This T cell receptor (beta chain) derives from a study of shared clonotypes between healthy human individuals (dated by TCRdb to between 2020 and 2021). In terms of the full investigation: A few men and a couple of women, aged 18 to 49 years, made up the cohort. To increase sequencing depth and limit assay-specific biases, TCR repertoire library preparation and sequencing were carried out by different laboratories using diverse techniques. Per donor, leukapheresis produced somewhere between about 0.8 and 9.5 billion PBMCs. To estimate repertoire size and how much clonotype sharing occurs between individuals, the study deeply sequenced the blood TCR repertoires of five healthy adults. General findings and caveats noted by the study authors: Pairwise subsampling led to the expectation that sequencing depth would affect the degree of clonotype sharing among donors. Only blood was sampled, and tissue TCR repertoires likely differ from those in blood. Because the study included a small number of donors, the genetic and exposure-history diversity represented was limited.

Concerning this clone: The antigen it recognizes is unknown. It has no much larger one-base neighbor in the sample; base qualities were not kept.

The donors were healthy, HIV-negative adults with no recently reported acute infections or vaccinations. Only Caucasian adults living in Nashville, Tennessee, USA were represented among the donors. For unsorted samples, approximately 81 million PBMCs were counted, and genomic DNA was extracted using the QIAamp DNA Blood Mini kit. Blood was collected by leukapheresis, and PBMCs were isolated by Ficoll-Histopaque density gradient centrifugation and then cryopreserved in liquid nitrogen vapor phase. Taken from the germline V gene, the CDR1 and CDR2 loops are ENHRY and SYGVKD. The CDR3 starts with the cysteine, ends with the phenylalanine, and has 14 residues. Of the read, only the CDR3 DNA is kept; its 42 bases are in frame from base 1. The trim is 0 bases for V and 8 bases for J, with a gap of 11 bases between the germline ends. Using the deep immunoSEQ assay, TCR CDR3 regions were amplified from genomic DNA by multiplex PCR. Genomic DNA extracted from each cell subset was distributed evenly over all wells of several immunoSEQ 96-well plates, and each plate served as one replicate. For unsorted PBMC, approximately 300 ng of genomic DNA, equivalent to about 30,000 T cell genomes, went into each replicate PCR. Unsorted PBMC genomic DNA was sequenced across ten immunoSEQ deep assay plates. Purified libraries were quantified with a Qubit 3.0 fluorometer, sized on a Bioanalyzer 2100, and re-quantified with the KAPA Library Quantification kit. Each immunoSEQ 96-well plate was sequenced on its own single-read 150-cycle Illumina NextSeq 550 flow cell. The paper's data handling went like this. Because the immunoSEQ output held only junctional sequences and lacked quality scores, the filtering could not match the filtering applied to full-length reads. To assign V/J genes and CDR3, sequences were annotated using PyIR, a Python wrapper for IgBLAST v1.9, with IMGT germline references. Any read was removed if the V/J assignment was weak (E-value above 1e-6), the CDR3 was missing, or the read contained stop codons, out-of-frame junctions, or ambiguous translated residues. V3J clonotypes were defined by identical inferred V gene, J gene, and CDR3 amino acid sequence. Percentage overlap between repertoires was computed as shared unique clonotypes divided by the size of the smaller repertoire. Repertoire richness was assessed with RTK rarefaction, the Chao1 estimator, and Recon v2.1 estimates of unobserved clonotypes. Drawn from immuneACCESS, this table holds only the in-frame rearrangements with V and J called that TCRdb kept. Clones are partly lost; checked studies trace under half to an unresolved V gene and leave the rest unexplained. V and J calls and clone size follow that table, whereas D and trimming were derived from the DNA. Recorded for this sample are about 460,000 clones; over 60% of them occurred a single time. The ten largest clones add up to 12% of the sample.

The receptor comes from a woman aged 40 to 49 in good health. Some clones in this sample may be carry-over from other donors' samples. The sequenced material came from PBMCs. The V gene is TRBV10-3 and the J gene is TRBJ1-5; a tentative D call is TRBD1 (5 bases match). CDR3 protein: CAISESIGAEPQHF. The DNA is TGTGCCATCAGTGAGTCGATAGGGGCAGAGCCCCAGCATTTT.